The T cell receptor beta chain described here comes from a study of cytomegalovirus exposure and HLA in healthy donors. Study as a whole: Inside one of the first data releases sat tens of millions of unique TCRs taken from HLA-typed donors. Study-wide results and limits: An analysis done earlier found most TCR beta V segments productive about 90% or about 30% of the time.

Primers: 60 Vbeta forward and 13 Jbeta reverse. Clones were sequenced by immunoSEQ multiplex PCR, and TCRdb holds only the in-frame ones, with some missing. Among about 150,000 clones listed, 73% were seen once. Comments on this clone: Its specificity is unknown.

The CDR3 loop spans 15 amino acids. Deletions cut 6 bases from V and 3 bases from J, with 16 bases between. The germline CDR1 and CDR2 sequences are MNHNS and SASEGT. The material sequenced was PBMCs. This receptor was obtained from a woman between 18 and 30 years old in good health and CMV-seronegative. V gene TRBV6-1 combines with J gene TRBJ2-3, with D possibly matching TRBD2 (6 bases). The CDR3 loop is CASRGMAGRTDTQYF. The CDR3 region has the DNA TGTGCCAGCAGGGGGATGGCGGGGCGGACAGATACGCAGTATTTT.